Following are 29 T cell receptor beta chains from one sample sequenced in a study of cytomegalovirus exposure and HLA in healthy donors. Researchers ran the PCR with 60 Vbeta and 13 Jbeta primers. Here immunoSEQ multiplex PCR was the method, and the copy in TCRdb shows in-frame clones only, minus some. The data contain 170,000 or so clones, roughly 77% of them singletons. Sequenced material: PBMCs. The receptors were gathered from a woman in her 50s in good health and CMV-seropositive.

The V gene is TRBV5-6, the J gene TRBJ1-1; the match to TRBD1 covers 9 bases. The CDR3 has 15 amino acids. Germline V gene lookup returns CDR1 SGHDT and CDR2 YYEEEE. V lost 3 bases to trimming and J lost 5 bases; unmatched junction nucleotides: 8. The CDR3 loop reads CASSWVDRGRTEAFF. The CDR3 DNA reads TGTGCCAGCAGCTGGGTGGACAGGGGCAGGACTGAAGCTTTCTTT.

This clone was observed a few times. The chain links TRBV27 to TRBJ1-5, with 8 bases fitting TRBD1. Germline assignment: CDR1 MNHEY and CDR2 SMNVEV (reference sequence). V lost 1 base to trimming and J lost 1 base; unmatched junction nucleotides: 6. The CDR3 spans 17 residues. CDR3 sequence reads: CASSLWGTGQSNQPQHF. CDR3 nucleotide sequence: TGTGCCAGCAGTTTATGGGGGACAGGCCAAAGCAATCAGCCCCAGCATTTT.

The rearrangement uses TRBV9 and TRBJ1-4; no firm D call. CDR3 length: 15 residues. The germline V gene encodes CDR1 SGDLS and CDR2 YYNGEE. V lost 0 bases and J 1 base, leaving 7 bases between the germline ends. CDR3 sequence reads: CASSVDAGTNEKLFF. CDR3 nucleotide sequence: TGTGCCAGCAGCGTAGATGCGGGAACTAATGAAAAACTGTTTTTT.

V usage is TRBV9 and J usage is TRBJ1-1; a possible D gene is TRBD1 (5 bases). With 2 bases removed from V and 5 bases from J, the gap between germline ends came to 13 bases. This CDR3 has 14 amino acids. Germline lookup yields CDR1 SGDLS and CDR2 YYNGEE. The CDR3, as DNA: TGTGCCAGCAGCGTCGGGGGGAGTGGGACTGAAGCTTTCTTT. Protein: CASSVGGSGTEAFF.

The chain employs TRBV23-1 and TRBJ1-5; 10 bases line up with TRBD1. Being an ORF, TRBV23-1 has a function that is uncertain. V lost 2 bases, J lost 9 bases, and 10 bases stayed unmatched. The length of the CDR3 is 16 residues. In nucleotides, the CDR3 is TGCGCCAGCAGTCAACTAGGGGCGGGACAGGGGCGGCCCCAGCATTTT. Translated: CASSQLGAGQGRPQHF.

The genes are TRBV28 and TRBJ1-4, with a tentative D call TRBD1 (5 bases). The CDR3 extends over 15 amino acids. The ends were cut back, 5 bases at V and 6 bases at J, with 16 bases in the middle. Germline CDR1 MDHEN, CDR2 SYDVKM. This chain's CDR3 is CASSPGGVGDEKLFF. The CDR3 region has the DNA TGTGCCAGCAGTCCGGGGGGGGTAGGAGATGAAAAACTGTTTTTT.

V and J are TRBV11-1 and TRBJ2-7; 10 positions match TRBD2. V lost 5 bases and J lost 3; bases outside the gene matches: 10. CDR1 is SGHAT and CDR2 is FQDESV in the germline V gene (reference sequence). The CDR3 runs 16 residues. The CDR3 coding sequence is TGTGCCAGCAGCGACATCCTAGCGGGGGCTCTCTACGAGCAGTACTTC. It codes for CASSDILAGALYEQYF.

There are a few counts of this clone. The rearrangement uses TRBV6-6 and TRBJ2-5, with 8 nucleotides matching TRBD1. The end of the DNA fits TRBJ2-7 better, so the J call may be wrong. CDR3 length: 14 residues. CDR1 MNHNY and CDR2 SVGAGI come from the germline V gene (reference sequence). The CDR3 reads CASSPLGTGVEQYF. The CDR3 DNA reads as TGTGCCAGCAGCCCCTTGGGGACAGGAGTCGAGCAGTACTTC.

This clone was counted only a few times. The rearrangement links TRBV5-1 to TRBJ1-1; D not certain. The CDR3 loop spans 14 amino acids. V was pared by 0 bases and J by 1 base, with 7 bases between. Germline values: CDR1 SGHRS, CDR2 YFSETQ. CDR3 protein: CASSLANSNTEAFF. CDR3 in DNA: TGCGCCAGCAGCTTGGCCAACTCGAACACTGAAGCTTTCTTT.

CDR3 residues: CASSKRGQGSPEQYF. The CDR3 region has the DNA TGTGCCAGCAGCAAGAGGGGACAGGGGTCTCCCGAGCAGTACTTC. This chain joins TRBV7-8 and TRBJ2-7; 10 bases match TRBD1. CDR1 is SGHVS, CDR2 FQNEAQ, per germline. With 5 bases clipped from V and 6 bases from J, the junction kept 10 bases outside the gene matches. The CDR3 consists of 15 residues. Full variable domain (remainder filled in from reference TRBV7-8 and TRBJ2-7): GAGVSQSPRYKVAKRGQDVALRCDPISGHVSLFWYQQALGQGPEFLTYFQNEAQLDKSGLPSDRFFAERPEGSVSTLKIQRTQQEDSAVYLCASSKRGQGSPEQYFGPGTRLTVT.

On this clone: This specimen includes other DNA sequences encoding the same CDR3. This chain connects TRBV5-1 to TRBJ2-5, with 10 bases fitting TRBD1. This CDR3 has 16 residues. V was clipped by 0 bases and J by 2 bases; unmatched bases: 4. The germline V gene encodes CDR1 SGHRS and CDR2 YFSETQ. The CDR3 is CASSLGGTGVQETQYF. Here the CDR3 DNA reads TGCGCCAGCAGCTTGGGGGGGACAGGGGTTCAAGAGACCCAGTACTTC.

Regarding this clone: Other DNA sequences in the same sample also yield this CDR3. The CDR3 protein is CASSPGTENSPLHF. As DNA, the CDR3 is TGTGCCAGCAGCCCGGGGACAGAGAATTCACCCCTCCACTTT. The chain uses TRBV27 and TRBJ1-6, with TRBD1 identical over 7 bases. Germline V gene lookup returns CDR1 MNHEY and CDR2 SMNVEV (reference sequence). V lost 6 bases to trimming and J lost 7 bases; unmatched junction nucleotides: 6. The CDR3 length is 14 residues.

The chain joins TRBV7-6 to TRBJ2-7; 7 bases match TRBD2. This CDR3 is built from 16 residues. Losses at the gene ends were 1 base for V and 0 bases for J; bases not matched to a gene: 6. CDR1 is SGHVS, CDR2 FNYEAQ, per germline. CDR3 in DNA: TGTGCCAGCAGCTTAGGAGCGGGGCTAAGCTCCTACGAGCAGTACTTC. Encoded protein: CASSLGAGLSSYEQYF.

This chain links TRBV9 with TRBJ2-2, with 7 bases matching TRBD1. This CDR3 region has 18 residues. After removal of 4 bases from V and 4 bases from J, the junction contained 16 bases not matched to a gene. Germline CDR1 is SGDLS and CDR2 is YYNGEE. Here the CDR3 reads CASSSRGTGTVITGELFF. In nucleotides, the CDR3 is TGTGCCAGCAGCTCGCGAGGTACCGGGACAGTGATCACCGGGGAGCTGTTTTTT.

The rearrangement links TRBV10-3 to TRBJ2-7, with D maybe TRBD2 (5 bases). With 4 bases removed from V and 2 bases from J, the gap between germline ends came to 12 bases. The CDR3 is 14 residues long. Germline values: CDR1 ENHRY, CDR2 SYGVKD. CDR3 protein: CAISGGSGPYEQYF. The CDR3 coding sequence is TGTGCCATCAGTGGAGGAAGCGGACCCTACGAGCAGTACTTC.

This clone showed up just a few times. The chain links TRBV7-2 to TRBJ2-2; TRBD2 matches at 8 bases. Trimming at V came to 5 bases and at J to 2 bases, leaving 16 bases not matched to a gene. This CDR3 region has 19 residues. The germline V gene has CDR1 SGHTA and CDR2 FQGNSA. CDR3 loop: CASSDPGLGKGVNTGELFF. The DNA for the CDR3 is TGTGCCAGCAGCGACCCGGGACTAGGCAAGGGAGTCAACACCGGGGAGCTGTTTTTT.

V and J are TRBV20-1 and TRBJ1-2; D ambiguous. Per the germline V gene, CDR1 is DFQATT and CDR2 is SNEGSKA (reference sequence). The CDR3 spans 11 residues. CDR3 in amino acids: CSARRSGGYTF. The CDR3 DNA sequence: TGCAGCGCAAGGAGAAGCGGTGGCTACACCTTC.

V is TRBV7-9 and J is TRBJ2-7; D might be TRBD2 (7 bases). This CDR3 has 13 residues. Germline values: CDR1 SEHNR, CDR2 FQNEAQ (reference sequence). V was trimmed by 11 bases and J by 5 bases, leaving 19 bases between them. This CDR3 reads CAVAWGGAHEQYF. The CDR3 DNA reads TGTGCCGTCGCATGGGGGGGGGCCCACGAGCAGTACTTC.

The sample holds one count of this clone. V is TRBV28 and J is TRBJ2-5; D is possibly TRBD2 (6 bases). The assigned J gene may be wrong: the sequence end matches TRBJ2-7 better. Germline CDR1 MDHEN, CDR2 SYDVKM. The CDR3 spans 13 residues. The CDR3 DNA is TGTGCCAGCAGTTTAGGGGGGAAAAACGAGCAGTACTTC. Its protein is CASSLGGKNEQYF.

This clone was detected only a few times. The chain links TRBV6-6 to TRBJ1-1; D not resolved. This CDR3 has 13 amino acids. Deletions cut 5 bases from V and 1 base from J, with 8 bases between. From germline, CDR1 is MNHNY and CDR2 SVGAGI (reference sequence). The CDR3 DNA sequence: TGTGCCAGCAGTACCGACAAGAACACTGAAGCTTTCTTT. The encoded protein is CASSTDKNTEAFF.

The V call is TRBV27, the J call TRBJ2-7, with a possible D match to TRBD1 (5 bases). V was cut by 7 bases and J by 0 bases, with 16 bases left in between. The CDR3 is made up of 15 amino acids. The germline V gene encodes CDR1 MNHEY and CDR2 SMNVEV (reference sequence). The CDR3 DNA reads as TGTGCCAGCAATCCGGGTGGGGCCCCCTCCTACGAGCAGTACTTC. Amino acids: CASNPGGAPSYEQYF.

On this clone: Additional DNA sequences in this sample encode the identical CDR3. V gene TRBV20-1 combines with J gene TRBJ2-5; the D is unclear. Germline-derived CDR1 and CDR2 are DFQATT and SNEGSKA (reference sequence). Trimming stripped 2 bases from V and 3 bases from J, with 4 bases between. The CDR3 spans 11 residues. The CDR3 loop is CSARREETQYF. CDR3 DNA sequence: TGCAGTGCTAGAAGAGAAGAGACCCAGTACTTC.

The V gene is TRBV12-5, the J gene TRBJ2-5; D is perhaps TRBD1 (6 bases). V lost 2 bases and J lost 5, with 15 bases in between. Germline CDR1 and CDR2: LGHNT and FRNRAP. CDR3 length: 15 amino acids. For the CDR3, the DNA is TGTGCTAGTGGTTTGCCTACAGGGCGGTGGGAGACCCAGTACTTC. As protein: CASGLPTGRWETQYF.

The chain has TRBV11-2 and TRBJ2-3; weak D call: TRBD1 (5 bases). This CDR3 has 17 residues. CDR1 and CDR2 (germline): SGHAT, FQNNGV. V dropped 5 bases and J dropped 2 bases, with 20 bases sitting between them. The CDR3 spells CASSAILQDIDTDTQYF. The CDR3, as DNA: TGTGCCAGCAGCGCAATCCTACAGGATATCGACACAGATACGCAGTATTTT.

The V gene is TRBV7-2, the J gene TRBJ2-7; 11 nucleotides match TRBD2. This CDR3 contains 16 residues. V was pared by 6 bases and J by 0 bases, with 7 bases of the junction left unmatched. Germline assignment: CDR1 SGHTA and CDR2 FQGNSA. The CDR3 sequence: CASRVVAGGSSYEQYF. The CDR3 DNA reads as TGTGCCAGCAGGGTGGTAGCGGGGGGGAGCTCCTACGAGCAGTACTTC.

The chain is built from TRBV9 and TRBJ2-3; TRBD2 matches at 10 bases. Trimming cost V 0 bases and J 5 bases; bases outside gene matches: 3. CDR3 size: 15 residues. Germline V lookup: CDR1 SGDLS, CDR2 YYNGEE. CDR3 residues: CASSVGLAGGDTQYF. The CDR3 nucleotides are TGTGCCAGCAGCGTAGGACTAGCGGGTGGAGATACGCAGTATTTT. Full variable domain (outside the CDR3, taken from reference TRBV9 and TRBJ2-3): DSGVTQTPKHLITATGQRVTLRCSPRSGDLSVYWYQQSLDQGLQFLIQYYNGEERAKGNILERFSAQQFPDLHSELNLSSLELGDSALYFCASSVGLAGGDTQYFGPGTRLTVL.

The J gene is TRBJ1-5, the V gene TRBV19; TRBD1 agrees at 10 bases. This CDR3 has 15 residues. CDR1 LNHDA and CDR2 SQIVND come from the germline V gene (reference sequence). V was pared by 2 bases and J by 6 bases, with 4 bases of the junction left unmatched. The CDR3 sequence is CASSIWGQGLQPQHF. DNA of the CDR3: TGTGCCAGTAGTATATGGGGACAGGGGCTTCAGCCCCAGCATTTT.

This clone occurred a few times. J is TRBJ1-6 and V is TRBV10-3, with 8 bases fitting TRBD1. The CDR3 is 13 amino acids. V gave up 8 bases and J gave up 7 bases; unmatched junction bases: 4. Germline loops: CDR1 ENHRY, CDR2 SYGVKD. The CDR3 coding sequence is TGTGCCATCGGACAGGGCTGGAATTCACCCCTCCACTTT. Amino acid sequence: CAIGQGWNSPLHF.

This clone was detected once. This rearrangement joins TRBV7-2 to TRBJ2-1; maybe TRBD2 (6 bases). There are 17 residues in the CDR3. V was pared by 7 bases and J by 0 bases, with 19 bases between. CDR1 and CDR2 from the germline V gene are SGHTA and FQGNSA. The CDR3 reads CASIQFVGGSSYNEQFF. CDR3 DNA: TGTGCCAGCATCCAATTCGTCGGGGGTAGCTCCTACAATGAGCAGTTCTTC.